This T cell receptor (beta chain) was captured in a study of T cell responses to AZD1222 COVID-19 vaccine. As for this clone: The antigen is not known.

Assay used: immunoSEQ multiplex PCR; TCRdb lists only in-frame clones, some missing. The repertoire has 120,000 or so clones, 70% to 90% of them found once; the top ten carry approximately 3%. CDR3 length: 13 amino acids. Germline-derived CDR1 and CDR2 are SQVTM and ANQGSEA. Trimming removed 3 bases from V and 2 bases from J; junction bases left unmatched: 0. Overall study findings and caveats: Unmutated variant regions are reportedly targeted by nearly half of spike-specific TCRs.

The rearrangement joins TRBV29-1 to TRBJ1-5; 8 nucleotides agree with TRBD1. This sample comprised peripheral blood, obtained on day 0 of AZD1222 vaccination. The origin of this receptor is an adult in good health. The DNA of the CDR3 is TGCAGCGTTGAGACAGGGGGCAATCAGCCCCAGCATTTT. Residues: CSVETGGNQPQHF.